This is a list of T cell receptor beta chains from one sample in a study of blood T cell repertoires in COVID-19. Sequencing used immunoSEQ multiplex PCR; TCRdb keeps in-frame clones, though not all of them. The repertoire holds 250,000 or so clones, with more than 85% as singletons. Sequenced input: PBMCs or T cells enriched from blood (not recorded which). All receptors come from a man aged 40-55 years who had recovered from COVID-19. The CDR3 runs from the conserved cysteine through the conserved F or W. Each record gives: CDR3 DNA, CDR3 protein, CDR3 length, V gene, J gene, D gene, clone size. The D gene is left open where the match is weak. Clone size, where shown, is once, few, many, or a class for clones that have expanded.

CDR3 DNA: TGTGCCAGCAGTTCGACAGCGGGACTGACCTACGAGCAGTACTTC; CDR3 protein: CASSSTAGLTYEQYF; CDR3 length: 15; V gene: TRBV6-2/TRBV6-3; J gene: TRBJ2-7; D gene: TRBD2; clone size: .
CDR3 DNA: TGTGCCAGCAGAAACAGGGAGGGTATTGGCTACACCTTC; CDR3 protein: CASRNREGIGYTF; CDR3 length: 13; V gene: TRBV9; J gene: TRBJ1-2; D gene: .; clone size: .
CDR3 DNA: TGTGCCAGCAGCCAAGATCAAGGAGGGAGCGGGAGGGGCACAGATACGCAGTATTTT; CDR3 protein: CASSQDQGGSGRGTDTQYF; CDR3 length: 19; V gene: TRBV3-1/TRBV3-2; J gene: TRBJ2-3; D gene: TRBD2; clone size: .
CDR3 DNA: TGTGCCAGTACCGGGACAGCGCCACGGACCGGGGAGCTGTTTTTT; CDR3 protein: CASTGTAPRTGELFF; CDR3 length: 15; V gene: TRBV19; J gene: TRBJ2-2; D gene: TRBD1; clone size: .
CDR3 DNA: TGTGCCAGCAGCCGTGACCAGGGGAATAATGAAAAACTGTTTTTT; CDR3 protein: CASSRDQGNNEKLFF; CDR3 length: 15; V gene: TRBV3-1/TRBV3-2; J gene: TRBJ1-4; D gene: .; clone size: .
CDR3 DNA: TGTGCCAGCAGTGATTCATCGGGTAGGGGTGAAAAACTGTTTTTT; CDR3 protein: CASSDSSGRGEKLFF; CDR3 length: 15; V gene: TRBV6-1; J gene: TRBJ1-4; D gene: .; clone size: .
CDR3 DNA: TGTGCCAGCAGCCCGGGACAGGGGATCTCTGGAAACACCATATATTTT; CDR3 protein: CASSPGQGISGNTIYF; CDR3 length: 16; V gene: TRBV7-2; J gene: TRBJ1-3; D gene: TRBD1; clone size: .
CDR3 DNA: TGTGCCATCAGTGAGAGTTCCAACAGGGGGGCCGAGCAGTACTTC; CDR3 protein: CAISESSNRGAEQYF; CDR3 length: 15; V gene: TRBV10-3; J gene: TRBJ2-7; D gene: TRBD1; clone size: .
CDR3 DNA: TGTGCCAGCAGCCCGACAGGGACCACTGAAGCTTTCTTT; CDR3 protein: CASSPTGTTEAFF; CDR3 length: 13; V gene: TRBV6-5; J gene: TRBJ1-1; D gene: TRBD1; clone size: few
CDR3 DNA: TGTGCCAGCTCACGAGCCCAGGGGGCGGGAGGCAATCAGCCCCAGCATTTT; CDR3 protein: CASSRAQGAGGNQPQHF; CDR3 length: 17; V gene: TRBV18; J gene: TRBJ1-5; D gene: TRBD1; clone size: .
CDR3 DNA: TGTGCCAGCTCACCAGTGGGCAGCTACACAGATACGCAGTATTTT; CDR3 protein: CASSPVGSYTDTQYF; CDR3 length: 15; V gene: TRBV18; J gene: TRBJ2-3; D gene: .; clone size: few
CDR3 DNA: TGTGCCAGTACCCCGATCGGGGTGAACACTGAAGCTTTCTTT; CDR3 protein: CASTPIGVNTEAFF; CDR3 length: 14; V gene: TRBV19; J gene: TRBJ1-1; D gene: .; clone size: .
CDR3 DNA: TGCAGTGCTAGTCCTAAAGGAGTTAACTATGGCTACACCTTC; CDR3 protein: CSASPKGVNYGYTF; CDR3 length: 14; V gene: TRBV20-1; J gene: TRBJ1-2; D gene: .; clone size: .
CDR3 DNA: TGTGCCAGCTCACCACTAGTCAGGGGAAGCGAGACCCAGTACTTC; CDR3 protein: CASSPLVRGSETQYF; CDR3 length: 15; V gene: TRBV18; J gene: TRBJ2-5; D gene: .; clone size: .
CDR3 DNA: TGTGCCAGCAGCCAGGCCGGGAGTATAGATGAGCAGTTCTTC; CDR3 protein: CASSQAGSIDEQFF; CDR3 length: 14; V gene: TRBV4-2; J gene: TRBJ2-1; D gene: .; clone size: .
CDR3 DNA: TGTGCCAGCAGCCCGCTAGGGAACACTGAAGCTTTCTTT; CDR3 protein: CASSPLGNTEAFF; CDR3 length: 13; V gene: TRBV14; J gene: TRBJ1-1; D gene: .; clone size: .
CDR3 DNA: TGTGCCAGCAGCTTGGCCGCAGGGAGGTCCGTCGGCGAGCAGTACTTC; CDR3 protein: CASSLAAGRSVGEQYF; CDR3 length: 16; V gene: TRBV5-5; J gene: TRBJ2-7; D gene: .; clone size: .
CDR3 DNA: TGTGCCAGCAGAGACCCGGGACAGTACAATGAGCAGTTCTTC; CDR3 protein: CASRDPGQYNEQFF; CDR3 length: 14; V gene: TRBV25-1; J gene: TRBJ2-1; D gene: TRBD1; clone size: .
CDR3 DNA: TGTGCCACCGCCGGGACAGGGGTTGGCGGGGAGCTGTTTTTT; CDR3 protein: CATAGTGVGGELFF; CDR3 length: 14; V gene: TRBV19; J gene: TRBJ2-2; D gene: TRBD1; clone size: .
CDR3 DNA: TGCAGGACTAGCGGGAACGAGCAGTACTTC; CDR3 protein: CRTSGNEQYF; CDR3 length: 10; V gene: TRBV20-1; J gene: TRBJ2-7; D gene: TRBD2; clone size: few
CDR3 DNA: TGTGCCAGCAGCTTAGGCAGGGGCTACACCTTC; CDR3 protein: CASSLGRGYTF; CDR3 length: 11; V gene: TRBV13; J gene: TRBJ1-2; D gene: .; clone size: .
CDR3 DNA: TGTGCCAGCAGTAGGACAGGGGGCTCTTTTGGTTCACCCCTCCACTTT; CDR3 protein: CASSRTGGSFGSPLHF; CDR3 length: 16; V gene: TRBV27; J gene: TRBJ1-6; D gene: TRBD1; clone size: .
CDR3 DNA: TGTGCCAGCAGGGATCCTGGGACAGGGCGAAACACCATATATTTT; CDR3 protein: CASRDPGTGRNTIYF; CDR3 length: 15; V gene: TRBV6-5; J gene: TRBJ1-3; D gene: TRBD1; clone size: .
CDR3 DNA: TGTGCCAGCAGCCAAGTGCAGGGTGGTAATGAGCAGTTCTTC; CDR3 protein: CASSQVQGGNEQFF; CDR3 length: 14; V gene: TRBV3-1/TRBV3-2; J gene: TRBJ2-1; D gene: .; clone size: .
CDR3 DNA: TGTGCCAGCAGCCAAGCGGGTGGGGCCAACGTCCTGACTTTC; CDR3 protein: CASSQAGGANVLTF; CDR3 length: 14; V gene: TRBV4-2; J gene: TRBJ2-6; D gene: .; clone size: .
CDR3 DNA: TGCGCCAGCAGCCTGAGGACTAGCGGGAGTGTTAAGGGCACCGGGGAGCTGTTTTTT; CDR3 protein: CASSLRTSGSVKGTGELFF; CDR3 length: 19; V gene: TRBV5-1; J gene: TRBJ2-2; D gene: TRBD2; clone size: few
CDR3 DNA: TGTGCCAGCAGTTTATGGTCTAGCTTGTTTGGGACAGTCACTTACAATGAGCAGTTCTTC; CDR3 protein: CASSLWSSLFGTVTYNEQFF; CDR3 length: 20; V gene: TRBV28; J gene: TRBJ2-1; D gene: TRBD1; clone size: .
CDR3 DNA: TGTGCCAGCAGCCAAGCTCGGGGGAGGTACACAGATACGCAGTATTTT; CDR3 protein: CASSQARGRYTDTQYF; CDR3 length: 16; V gene: TRBV3-1/TRBV3-2; J gene: TRBJ2-3; D gene: .; clone size: .
CDR3 DNA: TGTGCCAGCAGCTTAGATCCCCAGACAGGGTCCTACGAGCAGTACTTC; CDR3 protein: CASSLDPQTGSYEQYF; CDR3 length: 16; V gene: TRBV7-8; J gene: TRBJ2-7; D gene: TRBD1; clone size: .
CDR3 DNA: TGTGCCAGCAGTGAATTTCGGGGGGACAATGAGCAGTTCTTC; CDR3 protein: CASSEFRGDNEQFF; CDR3 length: 14; V gene: TRBV25-1; J gene: TRBJ2-1; D gene: TRBD2; clone size: .
CDR3 DNA: TGTGCCTGGAGTTCTACGGGATACGAGCAGTACTTC; CDR3 protein: CAWSSTGYEQYF; CDR3 length: 12; V gene: TRBV30; J gene: TRBJ2-7; D gene: .; clone size: .
CDR3 DNA: TGTGCCAGCAGCACGGACAGTCATGCTATCTTT; CDR3 protein: CASSTDSHAIF; CDR3 length: 11; V gene: TRBV7-9; J gene: TRBJ1-4; D gene: .; clone size: few
CDR3 DNA: TGTGCCAGCAGTGACAGATTTGATGGCTACACCTTC; CDR3 protein: CASSDRFDGYTF; CDR3 length: 12; V gene: TRBV2; J gene: TRBJ1-2; D gene: .; clone size: .
CDR3 DNA: TGTGCCAGTTCACAACAGGGGCTTGGGGAGACCCAGTACTTC; CDR3 protein: CASSQQGLGETQYF; CDR3 length: 14; V gene: TRBV19; J gene: TRBJ2-5; D gene: TRBD1; clone size: .
CDR3 DNA: TGCGCCAGCAGTCAGACTAGCGGGACAGATACGCAGTATTTT; CDR3 protein: CASSQTSGTDTQYF; CDR3 length: 14; V gene: TRBV10-2; J gene: TRBJ2-3; D gene: TRBD2; clone size: .
CDR3 DNA: TGTGCCAGCAGCGTAGTTCGGGACCTAGGGGGAGCCACCGGGGAGCTGTTTTTT; CDR3 protein: CASSVVRDLGGATGELFF; CDR3 length: 18; V gene: TRBV9; J gene: TRBJ2-2; D gene: .; clone size: .
CDR3 DNA: TGCGCCAGCAGCTTGGCTCCGGGACAGGGTGGTGGCTACACCTTC; CDR3 protein: CASSLAPGQGGGYTF; CDR3 length: 15; V gene: TRBV5-1; J gene: TRBJ1-2; D gene: TRBD1; clone size: .
CDR3 DNA: TGTGCCAGCAGCTTGACGGGGGACCAAGAGACCCAGTACTTC; CDR3 protein: CASSLTGDQETQYF; CDR3 length: 14; V gene: TRBV5-6; J gene: TRBJ2-5; D gene: .; clone size: .
CDR3 DNA: TGTGCCAGCAGCTTAGGGTTGGCGGCTTCCTACAATGAGCAGTTCTTC; CDR3 protein: CASSLGLAASYNEQFF; CDR3 length: 16; V gene: TRBV7-9; J gene: TRBJ2-1; D gene: .; clone size: .
CDR3 DNA: TGTGCCAGTAGTATCCAGTCCAGGGGTAACTATGGCTACACCTTC; CDR3 protein: CASSIQSRGNYGYTF; CDR3 length: 15; V gene: TRBV19; J gene: TRBJ1-2; D gene: .; clone size: .
CDR3 DNA: TGTGCCGTTGGGCCCTTAGGAAACAGTGACACTGAAGCTTTCTTT; CDR3 protein: CAVGPLGNSDTEAFF; CDR3 length: 15; V gene: TRBV28; J gene: TRBJ1-1; D gene: .; clone size: .
CDR3 DNA: TGTGCCAGCAGTACAGGGGCGAACACCGGGGAGCTGTTTTTT; CDR3 protein: CASSTGANTGELFF; CDR3 length: 14; V gene: TRBV5-8; J gene: TRBJ2-2; D gene: TRBD1; clone size: .
CDR3 DNA: TGTGCCAGCAGCTTAGCGCTAAATTACGGGGAGGCCAAAAACATTCAGTACTTC; CDR3 protein: CASSLALNYGEAKNIQYF; CDR3 length: 18; V gene: TRBV7-2; J gene: TRBJ2-4; D gene: .; clone size: .
CDR3 DNA: TGTGCCAGCAGCCAAGGGGCTAGCGGGAGTTACGAGCAGTACTTC; CDR3 protein: CASSQGASGSYEQYF; CDR3 length: 15; V gene: TRBV4-2; J gene: TRBJ2-7; D gene: TRBD2; clone size: .
CDR3 DNA: TGTGCCAGCACCACGGGACCCAGGGGGAACGGCTACACCTTC; CDR3 protein: CASTTGPRGNGYTF; CDR3 length: 14; V gene: TRBV27; J gene: TRBJ1-2; D gene: TRBD1; clone size: few
CDR3 DNA: TGTGCCAGCAGTTCCCCAGGACTAGCGGGGAACACCGGGGAGCTGTTTTTT; CDR3 protein: CASSSPGLAGNTGELFF; CDR3 length: 17; V gene: TRBV27; J gene: TRBJ2-2; D gene: TRBD2; clone size: .
CDR3 DNA: TGTGCCAGCAGAAGACCGGGACATCGGAATAATTCACCCCTCCACTTT; CDR3 protein: CASRRPGHRNNSPLHF; CDR3 length: 16; V gene: TRBV11-2; J gene: TRBJ1-6; D gene: .; clone size: .
CDR3 DNA: TGTGCCAGCTCACCCGGGGTCACTGAAGCTTTCTTT; CDR3 protein: CASSPGVTEAFF; CDR3 length: 12; V gene: TRBV18; J gene: TRBJ1-1; D gene: .; clone size: .
CDR3 DNA: TGTGCCATCAGTGAGGCAGGGCTGAACACTGAAGCTTTCTTT; CDR3 protein: CAISEAGLNTEAFF; CDR3 length: 14; V gene: TRBV10-3; J gene: TRBJ1-1; D gene: .; clone size: .